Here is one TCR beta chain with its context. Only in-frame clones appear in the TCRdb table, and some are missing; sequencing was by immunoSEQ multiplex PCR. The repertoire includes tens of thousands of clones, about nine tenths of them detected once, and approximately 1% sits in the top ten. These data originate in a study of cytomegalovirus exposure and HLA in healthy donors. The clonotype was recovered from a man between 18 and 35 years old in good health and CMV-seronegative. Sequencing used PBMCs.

The CDR3 coding sequence is TGCGCCAGCAGCTGGACCCGAGGGAGCTCCTACGAGCAGTACTTC. It specifies CASSWTRGSSYEQYF. The gene calls are TRBV5-1 and TRBJ2-7; D perhaps matches TRBD2 (5 bases). Trimming pared 3 bases from V and 0 bases from J, leaving 13 bases between. CDR3 length equals 15 residues. Germline V gives CDR1 SGHRS, CDR2 YFSETQ.